One and the same sample provided the 24 T cell receptor beta chains below, sequenced in a study of draining lymph node invasion in breast cancer. MiXCR, applied by TCRdb to the bulk RNA-seq reads, yields one record per CDR3 protein. The sample lists about 2,900 distinct CDR3 sequences, 80% to 85% occurring once. The CD4+ CD45RA- CD25- gate defined the sorted memory conventional CD4 T cells. The specimen was sorted memory CD4+ effector T cells from a lymph node. The receptors were sampled from a female donor with luminal breast cancer.

V is TRBV7-2 and J is TRBJ2-3; D uncertain. The CDR3 has 14 residues. The V and J ends lost 5 bases and 2 bases respectively, with 11 bases between them. Germline CDR1 is SGHTA and CDR2 is FQGNSA. The CDR3, as DNA: TGTGCCAGCAGCCCCTCCCAGCACACAGATACGCAGTATTTT. Translated, it gives CASSPSQHTDTQYF.

As regards this clonotype: Relative to the germline gene, one junction end is altered; a read error may explain this. The rearrangement uses TRBV7-7 and TRBJ2-5; D unresolved. The CDR3 loop spans 15 amino acids. Per germline, CDR1 SSHAT and CDR2 FNYEAQ (reference sequence). This CDR3 reads CASSLGRQTQETQYF. CDR3 bases: TGTGCTAGCAGCCTAGGGCGGCAGACCCAAGAGACCCAGTACTTC.

This sequence joins TRBV3-1 and TRBJ2-7; D gene ambiguous. V lost 2 bases and J lost 0, with 8 bases in between. The length of the CDR3 is 14 residues. CDR1 is LGHDT, CDR2 YNNKEL, per germline (reference sequence). CDR3 sequence reads: CASSQSVASYEQYF. The CDR3 nucleotides are TGTGCCAGCAGCCAAAGCGTGGCCTCCTACGAGCAGTACTTC.

The chain carries TRBV20-1 and TRBJ2-2; tentatively, D is TRBD2 (5 bases). V was pared by 5 bases and J by 8 bases, with 15 bases between. CDR1 is DFQATT, CDR2 SNEGSKA, per germline (reference sequence). This CDR3 is 13 amino acids long. This chain's CDR3 is CSAGRWGEGELFF. The CDR3 coding sequence is TGCAGTGCTGGACGATGGGGAGAGGGGGAGCTGTTTTTT.

The chain has TRBV20-1 and TRBJ2-7; TRBD1 matches 9 bases. Germline-derived CDR1 and CDR2 are DFQATT and SNEGSKA (reference sequence). J was trimmed by 7 bases and V by 0 bases; bases with no gene match: 4. The CDR3 contains 13 residues. The CDR3 region is CSAREVGTGEQYF. CDR3 bases: TGCAGTGCTAGAGAGGTCGGGACAGGGGAGCAGTACTTC.

This clonotype came up a few times. The chain has TRBV12-3 or TRBV12-4 and TRBJ1-1; tentative D call: TRBD1 (6 bases). The CDR3 spans 12 residues. With 2 bases removed from V and 10 bases from J, the gap between germline ends came to 11 bases. CDR3 amino acids: CASSLSGGLAFF. As DNA, the CDR3 is TGTGCCAGCAGTTTAAGTGGGGGGCTAGCTTTCTTT.

V is TRBV24-1 and J is TRBJ2-2; 9 nucleotides align to TRBD2. This CDR3 contains 16 residues. The germline gives CDR1 KGHDR, CDR2 SFDVKD. The V gene end was trimmed by 4 bases and the J gene end by 1 base; junction bases not matched to a gene: 3. CDR3 nucleotides: TGTGCCACCAGTGACTCGACTAGCGGGAACACCGGGGAGCTGTTTTTT. This encodes CATSDSTSGNTGELFF.

V is TRBV12-3 or TRBV12-4 and J is TRBJ2-4; no definite D call. V lost 3 bases and J 8 bases, leaving 17 bases between the germline ends. The CDR3 sequence is 15 residues long. The CDR3 is CASSFDLTGSDIQYF. DNA for the CDR3: TGTGCCAGCAGTTTTGACCTGACGGGTTCGGACATTCAGTACTTC.

The CDR3: CASSLGVTETQYF. CDR3 nucleotide sequence: TGTGCCAGCAGCTTAGGAGTGACGGAGACCCAGTACTTC. The V and J genes are TRBV7-2 and TRBJ2-5, with D hard to call. Trimming took 1 base from V and 5 from J, leaving 8 bases between them. The CDR3 is 13 amino acids. Germline V gene data show CDR1 as SGHTA and CDR2 as FQGNSA.

The CDR3 DNA is TGCGCCAGCAGCCAAGATCGACTAGCGGGAGGAGATACGCAGTATTTT. This encodes CASSQDRLAGGDTQYF. The chain employs TRBV4-1 and TRBJ2-3; 13 bases are a match to TRBD2. CDR1 MGHRA and CDR2 YSYEKL come from the germline V gene. The CDR3 is made up of 16 amino acids. J lost 5 bases, V lost 0 bases, and 2 bases had no gene match.

V and J are TRBV4-3 and TRBJ2-1; 7 bases align to TRBD1. The ends lost 3 bases at V and 2 bases at J; junction bases unmatched: 10. The CDR3 length is 17 residues. Germline V gene data show CDR1 as LGHNA and CDR2 as YSLEER. The CDR3 spells CASSQDPTGTAYNEQFF. CDR3 nucleotides: TGCGCCAGCAGCCAGGACCCGACAGGGACGGCCTACAATGAGCAGTTCTTC.

This clonotype has only a few counts. The chain carries TRBV11-2 and TRBJ2-3; 8 positions agree with TRBD2. This CDR3 has 16 amino acids. Losses at the gene ends were 0 bases for V and 6 bases for J; bases not matched to a gene: 8. Germline CDR1 is SGHAT and CDR2 is FQNNGV. The CDR3 DNA follows: TGTGCCAGCAGCTTAGATAGGCTAGCGGGCGGGGATACGCAGTATTTT. It yields the protein CASSLDRLAGGDTQYF.

The V gene is TRBV7-2, the J gene TRBJ2-7, with D perhaps TRBD2 (5 bases). CDR3 size: 14 residues. V lost 5 bases, J lost 0 bases, and 11 bases lay in between. From germline, CDR1 is SGHTA and CDR2 FQGNSA. In nucleotides, the CDR3 is TGTGCCAGCAGCACAGCGGACCACTCCTACGAGCAGTACTTC. Its protein is CASSTADHSYEQYF.

This clonotype was recorded only once. The rearrangement uses TRBV30 and TRBJ1-2, with no clear D. Trimming removed 5 bases at V and 4 bases at J, with 14 bases between. Germline V gene sequence: CDR1 GTSNPN, CDR2 SVGIG (reference sequence). There are 13 residues in the CDR3. CDR3 DNA sequence: TGTGCCTGGGAAGGGTTAATGAGCTATGGCTACACCTTC. As protein: CAWEGLMSYGYTF. The variable domain in full, with the rest retrieved from reference TRBV30 and TRBJ1-2, is SQTIHQWPATLVQPVGSPLSLECTVEGTSNPNLYWYRQAAGRGLQLLFYSVGIGQISSEVPQNLSASRPQDRQFILSSKKLLLSDSGFYLCAWEGLMSYGYTFGSGTRLTVV.

The rearrangement uses TRBV7-8 and TRBJ2-7, with D unresolved. V was cut by 2 bases and J by 5 bases, with 16 bases left in between. This CDR3 spans 15 amino acids. CDR1 and CDR2 (germline): SGHVS, FQNEAQ. The CDR3 reads CASSLTFGRGNEQYF. DNA for the CDR3: TGTGCCAGCAGCTTAACGTTCGGGCGAGGAAACGAGCAGTACTTC.

The J gene is TRBJ1-2, the V gene TRBV5-4, with TRBD1 matching over 9 bases. Germline V gene lookup returns CDR1 SGHNT and CDR2 YYREEE (reference sequence). The V and J ends lost 3 bases and 5 bases, in that order; junction bases with no gene match: 8. This CDR3 is built from 15 residues. This CDR3 reads CASSSETGGTYGYTF. CDR3 nucleotides: TGTGCCAGCAGCTCTGAGACAGGGGGAACTTATGGCTACACCTTC. Full variable domain (outside the CDR3, taken from reference TRBV5-4 and TRBJ1-2): ETGVTQSPTHLIKTRGQQVTLRCSSQSGHNTVSWYQQALGQGPQFIFQYYREEENGRGNFPPRFSGLQFPNYSSELNVNALELDDSALYLCASSSETGGTYGYTFGSGTRLTVV.

The chain links TRBV18 to TRBJ2-3, with 10 bases identical to TRBD2. J was trimmed by 0 bases and V by 2 bases; bases with no gene match: 8. The CDR3 covers 18 residues. CDR1 is KGHSH and CDR2 is LQKENI in the germline V gene. In nucleotides, the CDR3 is TGTGCCAGCTCACCAGTGAGCGGGGGGGCCTCCAGCACAGATACGCAGTATTTT. Translating gives CASSPVSGGASSTDTQYF.

V usage is TRBV20-1 and J usage is TRBJ2-6; TRBD1 might be the D (5 bases). The CDR3 runs 14 residues. CDR1 is DFQATT, CDR2 SNEGSKA, per germline (reference sequence). Between the trimmed V and J ends, which lost 5 bases and 4 bases, there was a span of 12 bases. The CDR3: CSAPSGSGANVLTF. The CDR3 DNA is TGCAGTGCTCCGTCAGGGTCCGGGGCCAACGTCCTGACTTTC.

The chain couples TRBV11-2 to TRBJ1-3, with D possibly TRBD1 on 5 matching bases. The germline gives CDR1 SGHAT, CDR2 FQNNGV. V was trimmed by 5 bases and J by 2 bases, leaving 13 bases between them. The CDR3 is made up of 15 amino acids. CDR3 bases: TGTGCCAGCAGCCGACAGTTTGGGACTGGAAACACCATATATTTT. This translates into CASSRQFGTGNTIYF.

This clonotype was detected once. The CDR3 does not end in the conserved phenylalanine or tryptophan, so this is likely a read error. The chain combines TRBV6-1 with TRBJ1-5; D not certain. The CDR3 is 13 residues long. Germline V gives CDR1 MNHNS, CDR2 SASEGT. V was pared by 8 bases and J by 0 bases, with 8 bases between. The CDR3 loop reads CASLLDSNQPQHL. The CDR3 DNA is TGTGCCAGCCTACTTGATAGCAATCAGCCCCAGCATCTT.

The chain employs TRBV19 and TRBJ1-2; D is possibly TRBD1 (6 bases). The V end was cut by 6 bases, the J end by 7 bases, with 15 bases between. The germline V gene has CDR1 LNHDA and CDR2 SQIVND (reference sequence). This CDR3 has 13 residues. CDR3 amino acids: CASRTGRGFGYTF. DNA of the CDR3: TGTGCCAGTAGGACAGGCCGCGGGTTTGGCTACACCTTC.

This clonotype was observed a handful of times. The chain has TRBV13 and TRBJ2-7, with D possibly called TRBD1 or TRBD2 (5 bases each). The germline gives CDR1 PRHDT, CDR2 FYEKMQ (reference sequence). This CDR3 spans 13 amino acids. Trimming pared 5 bases from V and 2 bases from J, leaving 10 bases between. CDR3 in amino acids: CASSPGPPYEQYF. Written as DNA, the CDR3 is TGTGCCAGCAGCCCGGGACCCCCCTACGAGCAGTACTTC.

V usage is TRBV6-2 or TRBV6-3 and J usage is TRBJ1-5; 10 bases line up with TRBD1. V dropped 5 bases and J dropped 6; count of bases not matched to a gene: 4. Looked up from germline, CDR1 is MNHEY and CDR2 is SVGEGT. The length of the CDR3 is 14 residues. CDR3 sequence (DNA): TGTGCCAGCAGTATCCGACAGGGGGCTCAGCCCCAGCATTTT. Translation: CASSIRQGAQPQHF.

Here the CDR3 reads CASSLEPKDSPLHF. The DNA for the CDR3 is TGTGCCAGCAGCTTGGAGCCTAAGGATTCACCCCTCCACTTT. The V gene is TRBV5-4, the J gene TRBJ1-6; no firm D call. Germline V gene data show CDR1 as SGHNT and CDR2 as YYREEE (reference sequence). The CDR3 totals 14 residues. V shed 0 bases and J shed 8 bases, with 9 bases lying between them.